Sequencing of this T cell receptor beta chain was carried out in a study of shared clonotypes between healthy human individuals. This table comes from immunoSEQ multiplex PCR, and its TCRdb copy is limited to in-frame clones, with some not included. The repertoire consists of about 1 million clones, with around 74% occurring once and the leading ten covering roughly 1.4%. For this clone: Its antigen is currently unknown. The same CDR3 arises from other DNA sequences in this sample as well.

Germline loops: CDR1 SGHRS, CDR2 YFSETQ. The CDR3 contains 14 residues. Trimming cost V 5 bases and J 7 bases; bases outside gene matches: 4. The study enrolled healthy HIV-negative adults without recent acute infections or vaccinations as donors. Naive CD45RA+ and memory CD45RA-negative subsets were split from CD4+ cells. Study-level points and caveats: Shared clonotypes across all four donors exceeded non-shared ones in generation probability.

The rearrangement links TRBV5-1 to TRBJ1-6; TRBD1 matches at 9 bases. The sequence derives from a man in his late teens or twenties in good health. The sequenced sample consisted of memory CD4+ T cells sorted from blood. Subset meaning: CD45RA-negative fraction. The CDR3 DNA reads TGCGCCAGCAGACCGGGACAGGGAAATTCACCCCTCCACTTT. This codes for CASRPGQGNSPLHF.